Below are 9 T cell receptor beta chains sequenced from a single sample in a study of cytomegalovirus exposure and HLA in healthy donors. The PCR made use of 60 Vbeta and 13 Jbeta primers. The assay was immunoSEQ multiplex PCR, and TCRdb's table has in-frame clones only and misses some. The sample shows over 85,000 clones, 76% of them seen only once. The sequencing input was PBMCs. These receptors originate from a man in his thirties or forties in good health and CMV-seropositive.

The rearrangement links TRBV2 to TRBJ1-3; 7 bases align to TRBD1. The germline V gene has CDR1 SNHLY and CDR2 FYNNEI. V lost 6 bases, J lost 2 bases, and 4 bases stayed unmatched. This CDR3 contains 14 residues. The CDR3: CASRSDRAGNTIYF. The CDR3 nucleotides read TGTGCCAGCAGGTCCGACAGGGCTGGAAACACCATATATTTT.

The V gene is TRBV14, the J gene TRBJ2-1; 8 bases line up with TRBD2. V gave up 1 base and J gave up 6 bases; unmatched junction bases: 8. Germline loops: CDR1 SGHDN, CDR2 FVKESK. The CDR3 sequence is 16 residues long. The CDR3 loop reads CASSQGGGSAGNEQFF. The CDR3 DNA sequence: TGTGCCAGCAGCCAAGGCGGGGGGTCGGCGGGCAATGAGCAGTTCTTC. The variable domain in full, completed from reference TRBV14 and TRBJ2-1, reads EAGVTQFPSHSVIEKGQTVTLRCDPISGHDNLYWYRRVMGKEIKFLLHFVKESKQDESGMPNNRFLAERTGGTYSTLKVQPAELEDSGVYFCASSQGGGSAGNEQFFGPGTRLTVL.

This clone turned up a few times. The rearrangement uses TRBV6-6 and TRBJ1-4; 7 bases map to TRBD1. The V segment lost 10 bases and the J segment 5 bases; nucleotides outside the gene matches: 16. The germline gives CDR1 MNHNY, CDR2 SVGAGI (reference sequence). The CDR3 spans 16 residues. CDR3 bases: TGTGCCACCACCAGACAGGGAAGCCCTTTAAATGAAAAACTGTTTTTT. This encodes CATTRQGSPLNEKLFF.

V gene TRBV25-1 combines with J gene TRBJ1-2, with D unresolved. From germline, CDR1 is MGHDK and CDR2 SYGVNS. The CDR3 is 14 residues long. V lost 5 bases to trimming and J lost 3 bases, with 13 bases between them. Here the CDR3 reads CASSPMEPYYGYTF. The CDR3 DNA follows: TGTGCCAGCAGTCCTATGGAGCCATACTATGGCTACACCTTC.

The chain recombines TRBV4-1 with TRBJ1-4; D not certain. Between the trimmed V and J ends, which lost 0 bases and 8 bases, there was a span of 10 bases. CDR3 length: 14 residues. The V gene's germline CDR1 is MGHRA and CDR2 YSYEKL. The CDR3 loop reads CASSQEGTGEKLFF. CDR3 sequence (DNA): TGCGCCAGCAGCCAAGAGGGAACGGGGGAAAAACTGTTTTTT.

The rearrangement joins TRBV7-9 to TRBJ2-1; 10 bases line up with TRBD2. CDR1 SEHNR and CDR2 FQNEAQ come from the germline V gene (reference sequence). V dropped 7 bases and J dropped 3; count of bases not matched to a gene: 9. CDR3 length: 16 amino acids. The CDR3 loop is CASTGGVAGGYNEQFF. The CDR3 region has the DNA TGTGCCAGCACTGGGGGGGTAGCGGGGGGCTACAATGAGCAGTTCTTC.

There are a few counts of this clone. The chain links TRBV18 to TRBJ2-5; 13 nucleotides match TRBD2. CDR1 is KGHSH and CDR2 is LQKENI in the germline V gene. J gave up 4 bases and V 3 bases, and 5 bases lay outside the gene matches. The CDR3 spans 16 residues. CDR3 bases: TGTGCCAGCTCACCCGCGAGACTAGCGGGAGGAGAGACCCAGTACTTC. It translates to CASSPARLAGGETQYF.

This sequence joins TRBV27 and TRBJ2-5; TRBD1 matches 8 bases. CDR3 length: 14 amino acids. Germline V gives CDR1 MNHEY, CDR2 SMNVEV (reference sequence). The J segment lost 4 bases and the V segment lost 5 bases, leaving 6 bases of the junction unmatched. Here the CDR3 reads CASSRTGNGETQYF. The CDR3 coding sequence is TGTGCCAGCAGTAGGACAGGGAACGGAGAGACCCAGTACTTC.

Comments on this clone: Other DNA sequences in this specimen translate into the identical CDR3. The rearrangement links TRBV5-1 to TRBJ1-2; 9 bases match TRBD1. The CDR3 has 14 residues. Germline V gene data show CDR1 as SGHRS and CDR2 as YFSETQ. The V gene end was trimmed by 2 bases and the J gene end by 2 bases; junction bases not matched to a gene: 1. The CDR3 is CASSLGQGNYGYTF. CDR3 nucleotide sequence: TGCGCCAGCAGCTTAGGACAGGGGAACTATGGCTACACCTTC.